Listed here are 9 T cell receptor beta chains from one sample, sequenced in a study of blood T cell repertoires in COVID-19. Measured with immunoSEQ multiplex PCR; TCRdb has only the in-frame clones, and not every one. Of 60,000 or so clones in the sample, about nine tenths were seen once. Material for sequencing was peripheral blood. These receptors originate from a woman aged 55-75 years with active COVID-19.

J is TRBJ2-3 and V is TRBV5-1, with 7 bases fitting TRBD1. The V gene's germline CDR1 is SGHRS and CDR2 YFSETQ. The CDR3 covers 17 residues. Trimming cost V 4 bases and J 2 bases; bases outside gene matches: 13. In DNA form, the CDR3 reads TGCGCCAGCAGCCGTTCTACAGGGGCCCTTACCACAGATACGCAGTATTTT. Its translation is CASSRSTGALTTDTQYF.

The sample holds one count of this clone. V usage is TRBV18 and J usage is TRBJ2-7; possible D gene TRBD2, 7 bases. The CDR3 is 14 amino acids. Germline-derived CDR1 and CDR2 are KGHSH and LQKENI. Trimming pared 1 base from V and 4 bases from J, leaving 11 bases between. CDR3 sequence: CASSPRGGRYEQYF. In nucleotides, the CDR3 is TGTGCCAGCTCACCACGCGGGGGCAGATACGAGCAGTACTTC.

This chain joins TRBV29-1 and TRBJ2-3; D possibly corresponds to TRBD2 (6 bases). CDR1 is SQVTM and CDR2 is ANQGSEA in the germline V gene. Trimming left V 1 base short and J 4 bases short, with 15 bases between. The CDR3 loop spans 15 amino acids. CDR3 nucleotide sequence: TGCAGCGTTGAAGGGTCGGGCGGGGTAGCAGATACGCAGTATTTT. Its protein is CSVEGSGGVADTQYF.

This chain connects TRBV6-2 or TRBV6-3 to TRBJ2-3; D is uncertain. The CDR3 extends over 15 amino acids. With 2 bases removed from V and 1 base from J, the gap between germline ends came to 10 bases. Germline CDR1 reads MNHEY; CDR2 reads SVGEGT. The CDR3 nucleotides are TGTGCCAGCAGTTACACGCGTCTGGGCACAGATACGCAGTATTTT. This translates into CASSYTRLGTDTQYF.

Only one count was recorded for this clone. This chain connects TRBV19 to TRBJ2-5; D is unclear. The CDR3 runs 13 residues. The ends were cut back, 8 bases at V and 1 base at J, with 11 bases in the middle. Germline CDR1 LNHDA, CDR2 SQIVND (reference sequence). CDR3 sequence (DNA): TGTGCCAGTCTGGCGGTCGGCCAAGAGACCCAGTACTTC. This codes for CASLAVGQETQYF.

V is TRBV7-3 and J is TRBJ2-2; 11 nucleotides align to TRBD2. CDR3 length: 17 amino acids. The germline V gene encodes CDR1 SGHTA and CDR2 FQGTGA. The junction had 5 bases not matched to a gene; V was cut back by 2 bases and J by 3 bases. CDR3 sequence: CASSLSSGGPYTGELFF. DNA for the CDR3: TGTGCCAGCAGCTTATCTAGCGGGGGGCCCTACACCGGGGAGCTGTTTTTT.

This clone occurred a few times. The V gene is TRBV4-1, the J gene TRBJ2-7; TRBD1 might be the D (6 bases). Germline-derived CDR1 and CDR2 are MGHRA and YSYEKL. The ends were cut back, 3 bases at V and 3 bases at J, with 9 bases in the middle. This CDR3 contains 13 residues. The CDR3 nucleotides read TGCGCCAGCAGCCACGACAGGAACTACGAGCAGTACTTC. Protein product: CASSHDRNYEQYF.

The chain recombines TRBV9 with TRBJ1-2; D is unresolved. Germline CDR1 reads SGDLS; CDR2 reads YYNGEE. The CDR3 runs to 12 residues. V was pared by 2 bases and J by 10 bases, with 12 bases between. The CDR3 loop reads CASSVSTGSYTF. CDR3 DNA sequence: TGTGCCAGCAGCGTTTCCACCGGGTCCTACACCTTC.

The rearrangement uses TRBV11-2 and TRBJ2-7; D perhaps matches TRBD2 (6 bases). Trimming stripped 3 bases from V and 0 bases from J, with 12 bases between. The V gene's germline CDR1 is SGHAT and CDR2 FQNNGV. The length of the CDR3 is 15 residues. CDR3 in DNA: TGTGCCAGCAGCTTTGCGGGGACGGGCTCCTACGAGCAGTACTTC. Translating it yields CASSFAGTGSYEQYF.